The 24 T cell receptor beta chains listed next were all sequenced from one sample in a study of blood T cell repertoires in COVID-19 (dated by TCRdb to 2018 to 2020). Libraries came from the immunoSEQ multiplex PCR assay. TCRdb took this table from immuneACCESS and kept in-frame rearrangements with V and J called. Such tables lack part of the clones; where checked against another copy, unresolved V genes explain under half of the gap, and the rest is unexplained. The sample table holds 250,000 to 300,000 clones, of which more than 75% were seen once. In total, the top ten clones hold 1.5% of the sample. The sample consisted of peripheral blood. These receptor sequences come from a woman aged 40-49 years who had recovered from COVID-19.

The chain has TRBV5-4 and TRBJ1-2; 10 nucleotides align to TRBD1. The J segment lost 7 bases and the V segment lost 2 bases, leaving 8 bases of the junction unmatched. This CDR3 is built from 15 residues. CDR1 SGHNT and CDR2 YYREEE come from the germline V gene (reference sequence). DNA of the CDR3: TGTGCCAGCAGCTTACGACAGGGGGCGCGGGGTGGCTACACCTTC. This encodes CASSLRQGARGGYTF.

This chain joins TRBV27 and TRBJ1-2; the D is unclear. From germline, CDR1 is MNHEY and CDR2 SMNVEV (reference sequence). Trimming stripped 1 base from V and 4 bases from J, with 13 bases between. The CDR3 runs to 15 residues. CDR3 nucleotides: TGTGCCAGCAGTTTATTACCGGCAGGAGGCTATGGCTACACCTTC. It is translated as CASSLLPAGGYGYTF.

The genes are TRBV7-2 and TRBJ2-1; a weak D match, TRBD1 (5 bases). CDR1 and CDR2 (germline): SGHTA, FQGNSA. This CDR3 spans 15 amino acids. V gave up 2 bases and J gave up 3 bases, with 11 bases separating them. This CDR3 is CASSLRGLFYNEQFF. The CDR3 nucleotides read TGTGCCAGCAGCTTAAGGGGTCTCTTCTACAATGAGCAGTTCTTC.

The V call is TRBV4-3, the J call TRBJ2-2; D unresolved. Trimming shortened V by 0 bases and J by 1 base, and 15 bases separated the two germline ends. Germline CDR1 and CDR2: LGHNA and YSLEER. The CDR3 is 18 amino acids. The CDR3 bases are TGCGCCAGCAGCCAAGAGGTTAGCCAGACCTTGAACACCGGGGAGCTGTTTTTT. Translated, it gives CASSQEVSQTLNTGELFF.

The gene calls are TRBV11-2 and TRBJ1-2; maybe TRBD1 (5 bases). This CDR3 spans 15 amino acids. Germline CDR1 is SGHAT and CDR2 is FQNNGV. V shed 1 base and J shed 4 bases, with 13 bases lying between them. CDR3 DNA sequence: TGTGCCAGCAGCTTAGGGACACGGATCTTCTATGGCTACACCTTC. This gives the protein CASSLGTRIFYGYTF.

This rearrangement joins TRBV5-1 to TRBJ2-7; 7 bases map to TRBD1. Germline loops: CDR1 SGHRS, CDR2 YFSETQ. This CDR3 comprises 16 residues. Trimming at V came to 4 bases and at J to 0 bases, leaving 10 bases not matched to a gene. Here the CDR3 DNA reads TGCGCCAGCAGCCGCAAACCCCGGGACAGCTCCTACGAGCAGTACTTC. This translates into CASSRKPRDSSYEQYF.

The chain is built from TRBV2 and TRBJ1-2; D perhaps matches TRBD1 (6 bases). The V end lost 6 bases, the J end lost 7 bases, and 15 bases lay between the germline ends. Germline lookup yields CDR1 SNHLY and CDR2 FYNNEI. This CDR3 has 13 residues. In DNA form, the CDR3 reads TGTGCCAGCAGGCGAGAGGGGGAAGGTGGCTACACCTTC. This codes for CASRREGEGGYTF. Filled out from reference TRBV2 and TRBJ1-2, the complete variable domain reads EPEVTQTPSHQVTQMGQEVILRCVPISNHLYFYWYRQILGQKVEFLVSFYNNEISEKSEIFDDQFSVERPDGSNFTLKIRSTKLEDSAMYFCASRREGEGGYTFGSGTRLTVV.

V usage is TRBV18 and J usage is TRBJ2-7, with 12 nucleotides matching TRBD2. There are 18 residues in the CDR3. CDR1 KGHSH and CDR2 LQKENI come from the germline V gene. V trimming: 5 bases; J trimming: 0 bases; junction bases outside the gene matches: 11. In nucleotides, the CDR3 is TGTGCCAGCTCATCCACTAGCGGGGGGACGACTAGCTCCTACGAGCAGTACTTC. Its translation: CASSSTSGGTTSSYEQYF. Full variable domain (rest looked up from reference TRBV18 and TRBJ2-7): NAGVMQNPRHLVRRRGQEARLRCSPMKGHSHVYWYRQLPEEGLKFMVYLQKENIIDESGMPKERFSAEFPKEGPSILRIQQVVRGDSAAYFCASSSTSGGTTSSYEQYFGPGTRLTVT.

J is TRBJ2-7 and V is TRBV12-3 or TRBV12-4, with D possibly matching TRBD1 (5 bases). The CDR3 contains 13 residues. Trimming pared 6 bases from V and 3 bases from J, leaving 12 bases between. CDR3 amino acids: CASRPVDSYEQYF. The CDR3 DNA reads TGTGCCAGCAGGCCTGTAGACAGCTACGAGCAGTACTTC.

The V and J genes are TRBV7-7 and TRBJ1-5, with a possible D match to TRBD1 (5 bases). The V gene lost 2 bases and the J gene lost 2 bases, with 16 bases spanning the gap. The length of the CDR3 is 17 residues. CDR1 is SSHAT and CDR2 is FNYEAQ in the germline V gene (reference sequence). The CDR3 DNA reads as TGTGCCAGCAGCTTACAGGGAGGACGGGCCGGCAATCAGCCCCAGCATTTT. It codes for CASSLQGGRAGNQPQHF. Together with reference TRBV7-7 and TRBJ1-5, the CDR3 gives the full variable domain: GAGVSQSPRYKVTKRGQDVTLRCDPISSHATLYWYQQALGQGPEFLTYFNYEAQPDKSGLPSDRFSAERPEGSISTLTIQRTEQRDSAMYRCASSLQGGRAGNQPQHFGDGTRLSIL.

This rearrangement joins TRBV10-3 to TRBJ2-3, with 9 bases aligning to TRBD1. The CDR3 loop spans 15 amino acids. In germline, CDR1 is ENHRY, CDR2 SYGVKD. The ends lost 6 bases at V and 7 bases at J; junction bases unmatched: 11. The CDR3 loop is CAISQSGTGWNTQYF. DNA for the CDR3: TGTGCCATCAGCCAATCCGGGACAGGGTGGAATACGCAGTATTTT.

The chain carries TRBV7-9 and TRBJ2-1; 7 nucleotides agree with TRBD1. Germline V lookup: CDR1 SEHNR, CDR2 FQNEAQ (reference sequence). V was clipped by 5 bases and J by 1 base; unmatched bases: 11. The CDR3 contains 17 residues. CDR3 DNA: TGTGCCAGCAGCCCGAGGACAGGAATAACGTCCTACAATGAGCAGTTCTTC. Protein: CASSPRTGITSYNEQFF.

The chain recombines TRBV21-1 with TRBJ2-1; TRBD2 reflects the table's D call only, with no check against the DNA. TRBV21-1 is shown as a pseudogene. CDR3 length: 13 amino acids. Here the CDR3 DNA reads TGTGCCAGCAGCGCGGAGGGTAACCATGAGCAGTTCTTC. Protein: CASSAEGNHEQFF.

The CDR3 sequence: CASNSQRGGLADTQYF. The CDR3 nucleotides are TGTGCCAGCAACTCTCAGCGGGGGGGCTTGGCAGATACGCAGTATTTT. The chain employs TRBV5-4 and TRBJ2-3, with 10 bases matching TRBD2. Looked up from germline, CDR1 is SGHNT and CDR2 is YYREEE (reference sequence). V was pared by 6 bases and J by 4 bases, with 11 bases of the junction left unmatched. The CDR3 length is 16 residues.

This clone was recorded a few times. The chain recombines TRBV7-2 with TRBJ1-2; TRBD1 is a possible D gene (5 bases). Trimming cost V 5 bases and J 0 bases, with 16 bases left between them. The CDR3 consists of 16 residues. Germline CDR1 and CDR2: SGHTA and FQGNSA. CDR3 region: CASSPRGDAANYGYTF. The CDR3 DNA reads as TGTGCCAGCAGCCCGCGGGGGGACGCAGCTAACTATGGCTACACCTTC.

In its sample, this clone was seen many times. V usage is TRBV15 and J usage is TRBJ1-3; D remains ambiguous. Trimming took 4 bases from V and 1 from J, leaving 2 bases between them. The CDR3 length is 12 residues. Looked up from germline, CDR1 is LNHNV and CDR2 is YYDKDF (reference sequence). Here the CDR3 DNA reads TGTGCCACCAGCATATCTGGAAACACCATATATTTT. Translating gives CATSISGNTIYF.

This clone was found a few times. The CDR3 nucleotides are TGCGCCAGCAGCTTGGCCGGACAGGTGATGAACACTGAAGCTTTCTTT. As protein: CASSLAGQVMNTEAFF. The chain couples TRBV5-1 to TRBJ1-1; TRBD1 matches at 7 bases. The CDR3 length is 16 residues. CDR1 is SGHRS and CDR2 is YFSETQ in the germline V gene. With 0 bases clipped from V and 0 bases from J, the junction kept 5 bases outside the gene matches.

This chain links TRBV10-3 with TRBJ2-5; tentative D call: TRBD2 (6 bases). In germline, CDR1 is ENHRY, CDR2 SYGVKD. V was pared by 8 bases and J by 1 base, with 17 bases between. The CDR3 contains 15 residues. The DNA for the CDR3 is TGTGCCATCCTCGCGGGGCGCGAACCCCAAGAGACCCAGTACTTC. This encodes CAILAGREPQETQYF.

This clone was seen more than once but under ten times. V and J are TRBV1 and TRBJ1-1; no check of the table's D call, TRBD1, against the DNA was made. TRBV1 is listed as a pseudogene. The CDR3 runs to 16 residues. The CDR3 region is CTSSYWTGGDFTEAFF. In nucleotides, the CDR3 is TGCACCAGCAGTTACTGGACAGGGGGCGATTTCACTGAAGCTTTCTTT.

The genes are TRBV5-6 and TRBJ1-2; D remains ambiguous. Between the trimmed V and J ends, which lost 4 bases and 2 bases, there was a span of 6 bases. The CDR3 covers 12 residues. Germline CDR1 and CDR2: SGHDT and YYEEEE. The CDR3 region has the DNA TGTGCCAGCAGCACCGGGAACTATGGCTACACCTTC. Its translation: CASSTGNYGYTF.

V gene TRBV27 combines with J gene TRBJ1-6, with D possibly matching TRBD1 (6 bases). Germline loops: CDR1 MNHEY, CDR2 SMNVEV (reference sequence). The CDR3 sequence is 14 residues long. With 5 bases removed from V and 10 bases from J, the gap between germline ends came to 15 bases. This CDR3 is CASSMQGWRSPLHF. DNA for the CDR3: TGTGCCAGCAGTATGCAGGGGTGGAGGTCACCCCTCCACTTT.

J is TRBJ2-7 and V is TRBV10-3; D unresolved. The CDR3 is made up of 15 amino acids. Trimming pared 0 bases from V and 0 bases from J, leaving 9 bases between. Germline V CDR1 and CDR2: ENHRY, SYGVKD. CDR3 region: CAISESSKSSYEQYF. The CDR3 nucleotides are TGTGCCATCAGTGAGTCTAGCAAAAGCTCCTACGAGCAGTACTTC.

This chain connects TRBV5-5 to TRBJ2-2, with 7 bases matching TRBD1. The CDR3 has 16 residues. V trimming: 4 bases; J trimming: 3 bases; junction bases outside the gene matches: 9. Germline-derived CDR1 and CDR2 are SGHKS and YYEKEE (reference sequence). The DNA for the CDR3 is TGTGCCAGCAGCGTGACAGGGCCCCCGGACACCGGGGAGCTGTTTTTT. Amino acid sequence: CASSVTGPPDTGELFF.

The chain links TRBV4-1 to TRBJ1-1, with a weak D call TRBD1 (6 bases). Germline CDR1 MGHRA, CDR2 YSYEKL. Trimming left V 3 bases short and J 1 base short, with 15 bases between. The CDR3 contains 16 residues. CDR3 sequence reads: CASSHSSPGQNTEAFF. In DNA form, the CDR3 reads TGCGCCAGCAGCCATTCCTCGCCGGGACAGAACACTGAAGCTTTCTTT.